The 5 T cell receptor beta chains listed next were all sequenced from one sample in a study of blood T cell repertoires in COVID-19. Here immunoSEQ multiplex PCR was the method, and the copy in TCRdb shows in-frame clones only, minus some. Counted here are 150,000 to 200,000 clones, roughly 87% occurring once; the ten biggest clones make up 1% to 1.5%. Sequences were obtained from PBMCs or T cells enriched from blood (not recorded which). Receptor source: a human donor with acute COVID-19. The donor label of this sample is uncertain.

The chain has TRBV7-7 and TRBJ2-1; D might be TRBD2 (5 bases). This CDR3 comprises 16 residues. CDR1 and CDR2 from the germline V gene are SSHAT and FNYEAQ (reference sequence). The germline V and J ends were trimmed by 1 base and 7 bases, with 17 bases remaining between them. The CDR3 DNA follows: TGTGCCAGCAGCTTAGTTTTGGTAGGTCCGGGGAATGAGCAGTTCTTC. It is translated as CASSLVLVGPGNEQFF.

The genes are TRBV27 and TRBJ2-7, with D tentatively TRBD1 (6 bases). The CDR3 runs to 14 residues. Looked up from germline, CDR1 is MNHEY and CDR2 is SMNVEV (reference sequence). Trimming left V 7 bases short and J 2 bases short, with 15 bases between. CDR3 nucleotides: TGTGCCAGCAATCCGGGCAGGGGACCCTACGAGCAGTACTTC. Translation: CASNPGRGPYEQYF.

This chain joins TRBV24-1 and TRBJ2-7; 8 positions agree with TRBD1. V lost 3 bases to trimming and J lost 6 bases; unmatched junction nucleotides: 3. The CDR3 has 13 amino acids. Germline CDR1 KGHDR, CDR2 SFDVKD. The CDR3 region is CATSDQGAGEQYF. The CDR3 DNA reads TGTGCCACCAGTGATCAGGGGGCAGGCGAGCAGTACTTC.

The chain recombines TRBV7-2 with TRBJ2-2, with 8 bases lining up with TRBD1. J lost 0 bases, V lost 5 bases, and 8 bases had no gene match. This CDR3 contains 17 residues. Germline-derived CDR1 and CDR2 are SGHTA and FQGNSA. The CDR3 region is CASSPRGQVANTGELFF. In DNA, the CDR3 is TGTGCCAGCAGCCCACGGGGACAGGTGGCGAACACCGGGGAGCTGTTTTTT.

This clone was found a few times. The chain recombines TRBV5-4 with TRBJ2-3, with D uncertain. From germline, CDR1 is SGHNT and CDR2 YYREEE (reference sequence). There are 13 residues in the CDR3. The V and J ends lost 0 bases and 6 bases respectively, with 8 bases between them. CDR3 amino acids: CASSLGLGDTQYF. CDR3 nucleotide sequence: TGTGCCAGCAGCTTGGGTCTCGGGGATACGCAGTATTTT.